This T cell receptor beta chain was recovered during a study of blood T cell repertoires in COVID-19. Looking at the study overall: COVID-19 samples collected from the United States, Italy and Spain covered acute and convalescent phases.

In the original analysis: The authors estimated nucleated cell counts from reference gene primer amplification. Assay: immunoSEQ multiplex PCR; the TCRdb copy retains only in-frame clones and omits some. V and J calls and clone size follow that table, whereas D and trimming were derived from the DNA. The sample shows 50,000 or so clones, 65% to 90% of them seen only once. The J segment lost 5 bases and the V segment lost 6 bases, leaving 8 bases of the junction unmatched. CDR1 and CDR2 from the germline V gene are LNHDA and SQIVND (reference sequence). This CDR3 has 14 amino acids. The material sequenced was peripheral blood. V is TRBV19 and J is TRBJ1-2; TRBD1 matches at 8 bases. This TCR was recovered from a man between 35 and 55 years old with acute or convalescent COVID-19. Here the CDR3 reads CASRITGGEYGYTF. The CDR3 region has the DNA TGTGCCAGTAGGATCACAGGGGGGGAGTATGGCTACACCTTC.